The next 29 T cell receptor beta chains were all read from a single sample in a study of T cell responses to AZD1222 COVID-19 vaccine (dated by TCRdb to the early 2020s). Reading the label with the study, this specimen's time point is: baseline before first vaccination. Receptors were amplified or captured by the immunoSEQ multiplex PCR assay. Here the immuneACCESS table is served through TCRdb, limited to in-frame sequences with V and J called. Missing clones are a known gap in these copies; in checked studies unresolved V genes cover under half, and the rest lacks a known reason. The sample table lists fewer than 85,000 clones, around 88% of them with a count of one. The top ten constitute less than 20% of the sample. This material consisted of peripheral blood, taken on day 0 of AZD1222 vaccination. The receptors shown here come from an adult in good health.

J is TRBJ2-1 and V is TRBV7-6, with TRBD2 identical over 12 bases. The germline gives CDR1 SGHVS, CDR2 FNYEAQ. The CDR3 extends over 15 amino acids. J gave up 9 bases and V 4 bases, and 7 bases lay outside the gene matches. The CDR3 loop is CASSSPSGRGGEQFF. CDR3 sequence (DNA): TGTGCCAGCAGCTCCCCTAGCGGGAGGGGGGGTGAGCAGTTCTTC. Looking up the rest from reference TRBV7-6 and TRBJ2-1 gives the full variable domain: GAGVSQSPRYKVTKRGQDVALRCDPISGHVSLYWYRQALGQGPEFLTYFNYEAQQDKSGLPNDRFSAERPEGSISTLTIQRTEQRDSAMYRCASSSPSGRGGEQFFGPGTRLTVL.

The CDR3 DNA reads as TGTGCCAGCAACCAGCTCAAGTCCCACAGAAGAGCAGATACGCAGTATTTT. Amino acids: CASNQLKSHRRADTQYF. The chain joins TRBV21-1 to TRBJ2-3; the table gives TRBD1 as D, unverified against the DNA. TRBV21-1 is flagged as a pseudogene. CDR3 length: 17 residues.

The rearrangement links TRBV29-1 to TRBJ2-7; 8 bases match TRBD1. V dropped 6 bases and J dropped 7; count of bases not matched to a gene: 11. CDR3 length: 13 amino acids. Per germline, CDR1 SQVTM and CDR2 ANQGSEA. CDR3 sequence (DNA): TGCAGCGTACTGCAGGACAGGGTGGGAGAGCAGTACTTC. As protein: CSVLQDRVGEQYF.

The chain combines TRBV19 with TRBJ2-2; TRBD2 aligns across 10 bases. The CDR3 contains 16 residues. The germline V gene has CDR1 LNHDA and CDR2 SQIVND (reference sequence). The V segment lost 6 bases and the J segment 4 bases; nucleotides outside the gene matches: 8. The CDR3 reads CASSRGLAEATGELFF. The CDR3 nucleotides read TGTGCCAGTAGCCGAGGACTAGCGGAAGCCACCGGGGAGCTGTTTTTT.

The genes are TRBV9 and TRBJ2-3, with TRBD2 matching over 9 bases. The CDR3 runs 16 residues. CDR1 and CDR2 (germline): SGDLS, YYNGEE. Trimming cost V 4 bases and J 4 bases; bases outside gene matches: 10. The CDR3 spells CASSFASGRFSDTQYF. The CDR3 coding sequence is TGTGCCAGCAGCTTTGCCAGCGGGAGGTTCTCAGATACGCAGTATTTT. Variable domain in full (rest from reference TRBV9 and TRBJ2-3): DSGVTQTPKHLITATGQRVTLRCSPRSGDLSVYWYQQSLDQGLQFLIQYYNGEERAKGNILERFSAQQFPDLHSELNLSSLELGDSALYFCASSFASGRFSDTQYFGPGTRLTVL.

The V gene is TRBV6-5, the J gene TRBJ2-3; the D gene is possibly TRBD1 (6 bases). The V gene lost 6 bases and the J gene lost 6 bases, with 16 bases spanning the gap. The length of the CDR3 is 14 residues. Germline V gene data show CDR1 as MNHEY and CDR2 as SVGAGI. The CDR3 region is CASSLQGGLDTQYF. CDR3 nucleotide sequence: TGTGCCAGCAGCCTACAGGGCGGGTTGGATACGCAGTATTTT.

This clone was seen more than once but under ten times. The V gene is TRBV5-6, the J gene TRBJ1-6; TRBD1 might be the D (5 bases). This CDR3 region has 15 residues. Trimming removed 4 bases at V and 3 bases at J, with 11 bases between. CDR1 is SGHDT and CDR2 is YYEEEE in the germline V gene. CDR3 bases: TGTGCCAGCAGCCTGGGGCCGCTCTATAATTCACCCCTCCACTTT. This codes for CASSLGPLYNSPLHF.

The chain has TRBV27 and TRBJ2-7; TRBD2 might be the D (6 bases). V lost 3 bases and J 6 bases, leaving 18 bases between the germline ends. The CDR3 totals 15 residues. Germline lookup yields CDR1 MNHEY and CDR2 SMNVEV (reference sequence). Here the CDR3 reads CASSLTWESGLEQYF. CDR3 coding DNA: TGTGCCAGCAGTTTGACCTGGGAAAGCGGGCTCGAGCAGTACTTC.

The gene calls are TRBV10-3 and TRBJ1-3, with TRBD1 matching 8 bases. The CDR3 is 15 amino acids. Germline V gene data show CDR1 as ENHRY and CDR2 as SYGVKD. V lost 4 bases to trimming and J lost 0 bases; unmatched junction nucleotides: 2. CDR3 sequence: CAISGTGGSGNTIYF. CDR3 nucleotide sequence: TGTGCCATCAGTGGAACAGGGGGCTCTGGAAACACCATATATTTT.

The chain links TRBV7-9 to TRBJ2-2; no reliable D call. The CDR3 spans 12 residues. Germline V gives CDR1 SEHNR, CDR2 FQNEAQ (reference sequence). Trimming removed 4 bases from V and 9 bases from J, with 9 bases in between. The CDR3 nucleotides read TGTGCCAGCAGCTCTCGTTGGAGGGAGCTGTTTTTT. Translation gives CASSSRWRELFF.

Notes on this clone: The junction shows a germline mismatch at one end, possibly a read error. This rearrangement joins TRBV27 to TRBJ2-5; D may correspond to TRBD1 or TRBD2 (6 bases each). The CDR3 consists of 15 residues. Germline CDR1 reads MNHEY; CDR2 reads SMNVEV (reference sequence). This chain's CDR3 is CASSTLSGAQKTQYF. In DNA, the CDR3 is TGTGCCAGCAGTACTCTCTCGGGGGCCCAAAAGACCCAGTACTTC.

The V gene is TRBV11-1, the J gene TRBJ2-7; 7 nucleotides match TRBD1. The germline CDR1 and CDR2 sequences are SGHAT and FQDESV (reference sequence). J lost 5 bases, V lost 2 bases, and 9 bases had no gene match. The length of the CDR3 is 15 residues. CDR3 in amino acids: CASSLSGQKMDEQYF. The DNA of the CDR3 is TGTGCCAGCAGCTTATCGGGACAGAAGATGGACGAGCAGTACTTC.

V usage is TRBV30 and J usage is TRBJ1-3, with D unresolved. The CDR3 consists of 10 residues. In germline, CDR1 is GTSNPN, CDR2 SVGIG (reference sequence). With 1 base removed from V and 5 bases from J, the gap between germline ends came to 0 bases. The CDR3 protein is CAWSGNTIYF. CDR3 DNA: TGTGCCTGGAGTGGAAACACCATATATTTT.

The chain joins TRBV4-2 to TRBJ2-1; D remains ambiguous. The CDR3 totals 11 residues. V lost 3 bases and J 9 bases, leaving 6 bases between the germline ends. The V gene's germline CDR1 is LGHNA and CDR2 YNFKEQ. CDR3: CASSQLGEQFF. The DNA for the CDR3 is TGTGCCAGCAGCCAGCTGGGTGAGCAGTTCTTC.

This chain joins TRBV19 and TRBJ1-1; D uncertain. The germline V gene encodes CDR1 LNHDA and CDR2 SQIVND (reference sequence). V was pared by 3 bases and J by 4 bases, with 9 bases between. The CDR3 extends over 13 amino acids. DNA of the CDR3: TGTGCCAGTAGTATCTCAATGGCCACTGAAGCTTTCTTT. It is translated as CASSISMATEAFF. The whole variable domain, filled in from reference TRBV19 and TRBJ1-1, reads DGGITQSPKYLFRKEGQNVTLSCEQNLNHDAMYWYRQDPGQGLRLIYYSQIVNDFQKGDIAEGYSVSREKKESFPLTVTSAQKNPTAFYLCASSISMATEAFFGQGTRLTVV.

The DNA for the CDR3 is TGTGCCAGCAGACTAGCGGTCGGTTTGAGTGAGCAGTACTTC. This sequence encodes CASRLAVGLSEQYF. V and J are TRBV27 and TRBJ2-7; 8 nucleotides align to TRBD2. The CDR3 is made up of 14 amino acids. Germline trimming cut 6 bases from V and 7 bases from J; bases unmatched to any gene: 11. Germline values: CDR1 MNHEY, CDR2 SMNVEV (reference sequence).

The chain links TRBV5-1 to TRBJ2-7; no clear D gene. CDR3 size: 11 residues. Germline assignment: CDR1 SGHRS and CDR2 YFSETQ. V lost 2 bases to trimming and J lost 5 bases, with 5 bases between them. CDR3 sequence (DNA): TGCGCCAGCAGCTTTGGAAACGAGCAGTACTTC. This codes for CASSFGNEQYF. Together with reference TRBV5-1 and TRBJ2-7, the CDR3 gives the full variable domain: KAGVTQTPRYLIKTRGQQVTLSCSPISGHRSVSWYQQTPGQGLQFLFEYFSETQRNKGNFPGRFSGRQFSNSRSEMNVSTLELGDSALYLCASSFGNEQYFGPGTRLTVT.

The V call is TRBV29-1, the J call TRBJ1-1; D possibly corresponds to TRBD1 (6 bases). V was cut by 7 bases and J by 3 bases, with 15 bases left in between. Germline V gives CDR1 SQVTM, CDR2 ANQGSEA. The CDR3 is 13 residues long. The CDR3 DNA reads TGCAGCGCGTCAACAGGGCCGGACACTGAAGCTTTCTTT. It encodes CSASTGPDTEAFF.

This chain links TRBV6-6 with TRBJ1-4; TRBD1 matches 11 bases. This CDR3 is 16 amino acids long. J lost 7 bases, V lost 4 bases, and 8 bases had no gene match. The germline V gene has CDR1 MNHNY and CDR2 SVGAGI (reference sequence). The DNA of the CDR3 is TGTGCCAGCAGTTCCCCGGACAGGGGGCTAGTTGAAAAACTGTTTTTT. Translated: CASSSPDRGLVEKLFF.

This chain joins TRBV7-9 and TRBJ1-2; TRBD1 agrees at 7 bases. The germline gives CDR1 SEHNR, CDR2 FQNEAQ (reference sequence). V was pared by 0 bases and J by 4 bases, with 5 bases of the junction left unmatched. The CDR3 has 15 amino acids. The CDR3 protein is CASSLANTGAYGYTF. CDR3 DNA: TGTGCCAGCAGCTTAGCCAACACAGGGGCCTATGGCTACACCTTC.

The J gene is TRBJ2-7, the V gene TRBV5-1, with 8 nucleotides matching TRBD1. The CDR3 has 13 residues. The germline V gene encodes CDR1 SGHRS and CDR2 YFSETQ. After removal of 7 bases from V and 3 bases from J, the junction contained 6 bases not matched to a gene. CDR3: CASSGQDFYEQYF. CDR3 in DNA: TGCGCCAGCTCGGGACAGGATTTCTACGAGCAGTACTTC.

The chain employs TRBV4-1 and TRBJ1-5; 7 nucleotides line up with TRBD1. V gave up 4 bases and J gave up 5 bases; unmatched junction bases: 11. Germline CDR1 and CDR2: MGHRA and YSYEKL. The CDR3 has 16 residues. The CDR3 DNA reads TGCGCCAGCAGCCCGGCTGATGACAGGGATCATCAGCCCCAGCATTTT. Residues: CASSPADDRDHQPQHF.

The chain couples TRBV7-6 to TRBJ1-6; 7 positions agree with TRBD1. Germline V gene lookup returns CDR1 SGHVS and CDR2 FNYEAQ. The length of the CDR3 is 16 residues. The V gene end was trimmed by 1 base and the J gene end by 10 bases; junction bases not matched to a gene: 10. CDR3 loop: CASSLGTGTAKSPLHF. The DNA for the CDR3 is TGTGCCAGCAGCTTAGGGACCGGGACAGCGAAATCACCCCTCCACTTT. Variable domain in full (rest from reference TRBV7-6 and TRBJ1-6): GAGVSQSPRYKVTKRGQDVALRCDPISGHVSLYWYRQALGQGPEFLTYFNYEAQQDKSGLPNDRFSAERPEGSISTLTIQRTEQRDSAMYRCASSLGTGTAKSPLHFGNGTRLTVT.

The chain carries TRBV3-1 (or the pseudogene TRBV3-2) and TRBJ1-3, with D hard to call. Per germline, CDR1 LGHDT and CDR2 YNNKEL (reference sequence). Between the trimmed V and J ends, which lost 4 bases and 2 bases, there was a span of 9 bases. CDR3 length: 14 residues. The CDR3 region is CASSLGRAGNTIYF. The CDR3 DNA is TGTGCCAGCAGCCTCGGACGGGCTGGAAACACCATATATTTT.

The V call is TRBV27, the J call TRBJ1-6; 8 bases match TRBD1. Germline lookup yields CDR1 MNHEY and CDR2 SMNVEV (reference sequence). J was trimmed by 7 bases and V by 7 bases; bases with no gene match: 6. This CDR3 contains 14 residues. The chain's CDR3 is CASTLAGGNSPLHF. CDR3 DNA: TGTGCCAGCACCCTGGCAGGGGGCAATTCACCCCTCCACTTT.

This clone was seen a handful of times. The chain links TRBV28 to TRBJ2-7; 7 positions match TRBD2. The CDR3 covers 17 residues. V trimming: 6 bases; J trimming: 2 bases; junction bases outside the gene matches: 16. Germline assignment: CDR1 MDHEN and CDR2 SYDVKM. CDR3 coding DNA: TGTGCCAGCAGCTTTCCGTATGGGCGGGAGATCACCTACGAGCAGTACTTC. This gives the protein CASSFPYGREITYEQYF.

The chain links TRBV2 to TRBJ2-1; TRBD2 aligns across 13 bases. CDR1 and CDR2 from the germline V gene are SNHLY and FYNNEI. Trimming took 3 bases from V and 6 from J; bases not matched to a gene: 2. The CDR3 totals 15 residues. The CDR3 here is CASSETSGRPNEQFF. Here the CDR3 DNA reads TGTGCCAGCAGTGAGACTAGCGGGAGGCCCAATGAGCAGTTCTTC.

The chain employs TRBV18 and TRBJ2-2, with unresolved D. Looked up from germline, CDR1 is KGHSH and CDR2 is LQKENI. Trimming removed 2 bases from V and 5 bases from J, with 12 bases in between. This CDR3 contains 15 residues. The CDR3 DNA is TGTGCCAGCTCACCAGGGATGTCTCGGACCGGGGAGCTGTTTTTT. Encoded protein: CASSPGMSRTGELFF.

The chain is built from TRBV5-1 and TRBJ2-7, with D uncertain. This CDR3 has 11 residues. Trimming took 4 bases from V and 1 from J, leaving 3 bases between them. CDR1 and CDR2 (germline): SGHRS, YFSETQ. The CDR3 DNA is TGCGCCAGCAGCGGATCCTACGAGCAGTACTTC. Its protein product is CASSGSYEQYF.